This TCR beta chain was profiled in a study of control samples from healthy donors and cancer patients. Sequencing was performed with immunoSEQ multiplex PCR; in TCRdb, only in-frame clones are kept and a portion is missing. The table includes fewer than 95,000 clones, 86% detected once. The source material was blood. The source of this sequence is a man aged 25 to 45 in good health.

This chain's CDR3 is CATRDRPTDTQYF. The CDR3 DNA sequence: TGTGCCACCCGGGACAGGCCCACAGATACGCAGTATTTT. The gene calls are TRBV12-3 or TRBV12-4 and TRBJ2-3, with 8 bases fitting TRBD1. The V gene end was trimmed by 10 bases and the J gene end by 2 bases; junction bases not matched to a gene: 5. This CDR3 has 13 residues.